Listed below are T cell receptor beta chains from one sample, sequenced in a study of molecular identifiers for immune sequencing clone quantification. Using its own MiXCR run on the PCR reads, TCRdb lists one record per CDR3 protein. The repertoire holds tens of thousands of distinct CDR3 sequences, roughly 23% seen once, with approximately 0.8% in the top ten. Sequences were obtained from naive CD8+ T cells from blood, with Jurkat cell RNA spiked in. These receptors were collected from a human donor in good health. Some libraries in this study had Jurkat cell RNA spiked in. The CDR3 runs from the conserved cysteine through the conserved F or W. Each record gives: CDR3 protein, CDR3 DNA, D gene, V gene, J gene, clone size. The D gene is left open where the match is weak. A clone size is listed for some rows: how often the clone was seen (once, few, many), or a class if it is expanded.

CDR3 protein: CASRQGTPYEQYF
CDR3 DNA: TGTGCCAGCAGACAGGGGACGCCCTACGAGCAGTACTTC
D gene: TRBD1
V gene: TRBV28
J gene: TRBJ2-7
clone size: few

CDR3 protein: CSAMDSSNQPQHF
CDR3 DNA: TGCAGTGCCATGGACAGTAGCAATCAGCCCCAGCATTTT
D gene: NA
V gene: TRBV20-1
J gene: TRBJ1-5
clone size: many

CDR3 protein: CATRESSDPPGDKNIQYF
CDR3 DNA: TGCGCCACCCGGGAATCCTCGGACCCCCCTGGGGACAAAAACATTCAGTACTTC
D gene: NA
V gene: TRBV5-1
J gene: TRBJ2-4
clone size: many

CDR3 protein: CASIQTGQGALDEQYF
CDR3 DNA: TGTGCCAGCATCCAAACCGGACAGGGGGCGCTGGACGAGCAGTACTTC
D gene: TRBD1
V gene: TRBV27
J gene: TRBJ2-7
clone size: many

CDR3 protein: CASSLRSGYVEETQYF
CDR3 DNA: TGTGCCAGCAGTTTACGGTCCGGATATGTAGAAGAGACCCAGTACTTC
D gene: NA
V gene: TRBV27
J gene: TRBJ2-5
clone size: NA

CDR3 protein: CASMVAKNEQFF
CDR3 DNA: TGTGCCAGCATGGTCGCAAAGAATGAGCAGTTCTTC
D gene: NA
V gene: TRBV2
J gene: TRBJ2-1
clone size: NA

CDR3 protein: CASSYGWAGTYNEQFF
CDR3 DNA: TGTGCCAGCAGTTACGGATGGGCAGGGACCTACAATGAGCAGTTCTTC
D gene: NA
V gene: TRBV6-6
J gene: TRBJ2-1
clone size: NA

CDR3 protein: CSVEFNGDEQYF
CDR3 DNA: TGCAGCGTTGAATTTAATGGGGACGAGCAGTACTTC
D gene: NA
V gene: TRBV29-1
J gene: TRBJ2-7
clone size: many

CDR3 protein: CASSARTDLWYF
CDR3 DNA: TGTGCCAGCAGCGCTCGGACAGACCTTTGGTACTTC
D gene: NA
V gene: TRBV7-2
J gene: TRBJ2-7
clone size: many

CDR3 protein: CASSLWGTGGVSDTEAFF
CDR3 DNA: TGTGCCAGCAGCTTGTGGGGTACAGGGGGTGTGTCGGACACTGAAGCTTTCTTT
D gene: TRBD1
V gene: TRBV5-6
J gene: TRBJ1-1
clone size: few

CDR3 protein: CASSLGRSNQPQHF
CDR3 DNA: TGTGCCAGCAGTTTGGGGCGCTCTAATCAGCCCCAGCATTTT
D gene: NA
V gene: TRBV27
J gene: TRBJ1-5
clone size: NA

CDR3 protein: CASSEDLNKVFPPEVPNF
CDR3 DNA: TGTGCCAGCAGTGAGGACCTGAACAAGGTGTTCCCACCCGAGGTCCCAAATTTT
D gene: NA
V gene: TRBV25-1
J gene: TRBJ2-3
clone size: NA

CDR3 protein: CASSPGPNSYEQYF
CDR3 DNA: TGTGCCAGCAGCCCGGGACCGAACTCCTACGAGCAGTACTTC
D gene: NA
V gene: TRBV6-5
J gene: TRBJ2-7
clone size: many

CDR3 protein: CAGGLAGNEQFF
CDR3 DNA: TGTGCCGGGGGACTAGCTGGAAATGAGCAGTTCTTC
D gene: TRBD2
V gene: TRBV30
J gene: TRBJ2-1
clone size: many

CDR3 protein: CAWSPNIEQYF
CDR3 DNA: TGTGCCTGGAGTCCCAATATCGAGCAGTACTTC
D gene: NA
V gene: TRBV30
J gene: TRBJ2-7
clone size: NA

CDR3 protein: CASSLARNTEAFF
CDR3 DNA: TGCGCCAGCAGCTTGGCCAGAAACACTGAAGCTTTCTTT
D gene: NA
V gene: TRBV5-1
J gene: TRBJ1-1
clone size: many

CDR3 protein: CASSQEPYPTHYNEQFF
CDR3 DNA: TGCGCCAGCAGCCAAGAACCCTACCCGACTCACTACAATGAGCAGTTCTTC
D gene: NA
V gene: TRBV4-3
J gene: TRBJ2-1
clone size: many

CDR3 protein: CARSLGTGGSNQPQHF
CDR3 DNA: TGTGCCCGCAGCCTCGGGACAGGGGGCAGCAATCAGCCCCAGCATTTT
D gene: TRBD1
V gene: TRBV12-3/TRBV12-4
J gene: TRBJ1-5
clone size: NA

CDR3 protein: CAGGPYLAGGEQYF
CDR3 DNA: TGTGCCGGCGGCCCTTATTTGGCGGGGGGCGAGCAGTACTTC
D gene: TRBD2
V gene: TRBV9
J gene: TRBJ2-7
clone size: NA

CDR3 protein: CASRSTGDTEAFF
CDR3 DNA: TGCGCCAGCAGATCTACAGGGGACACTGAAGCTTTCTTT
D gene: TRBD1
V gene: TRBV4-1
J gene: TRBJ1-1
clone size: many

CDR3 protein: CASSSQAETTDMQYF
CDR3 DNA: TGTGCCAGCAGTTCTCAAGCGGAGACCACAGATATGCAGTATTTT
D gene: NA
V gene: TRBV27
J gene: TRBJ2-3
clone size: NA

CDR3 protein: CSASDRRYEQYF
CDR3 DNA: TGCAGTGCCAGCGACCGACGCTACGAGCAGTACTTC
D gene: NA
V gene: TRBV20-1
J gene: TRBJ2-7
clone size: many

CDR3 protein: CASSLALQTKSYEQYF
CDR3 DNA: TGTGCCAGCAGCTTAGCTCTCCAGACAAAATCCTACGAGCAGTACTTC
D gene: NA
V gene: TRBV7-9
J gene: TRBJ2-7
clone size: NA

CDR3 protein: CASSQGTGIYEQYF
CDR3 DNA: TGTGCCAGCAGTCAAGGTACAGGGATCTACGAGCAGTACTTC
D gene: NA
V gene: TRBV27
J gene: TRBJ2-7
clone size: NA

CDR3 protein: CASSQESPSFGNTDTQCF
CDR3 DNA: TGTGCCAGCAGCCAAGAGAGCCCGTCTTTTGGGAATACAGATACGCAGTGTTTT
D gene: NA
V gene: TRBV14
J gene: TRBJ2-3
clone size: NA

CDR3 protein: CASSTDDSGDQPQHF
CDR3 DNA: TGTGCCAGCAGCACCGATGACAGCGGCGATCAGCCCCAGCATTTT
D gene: NA
V gene: TRBV7-9
J gene: TRBJ1-5
clone size: many

CDR3 protein: CASSIDGTDTQYF
CDR3 DNA: TGTGCCAGTAGTATTGACGGCACAGATACGCAGTATTTT
D gene: NA
V gene: TRBV19
J gene: TRBJ2-3
clone size: many

CDR3 protein: CASSQVAGSNQPQHF
CDR3 DNA: TGCGCCAGCAGCCAAGTGGCCGGGAGCAATCAGCCCCAGCATTTT
D gene: NA
V gene: TRBV4-1
J gene: TRBJ1-5
clone size: many

CDR3 protein: CASSQAPGSIEQFF
CDR3 DNA: TGCGCCAGCAGCCAGGCACCAGGGTCTATTGAGCAGTTCTTC
D gene: NA
V gene: TRBV4-1
J gene: TRBJ2-1
clone size: many

CDR3 protein: CASRLAGGAYNEQFF
CDR3 DNA: TGTGCCAGCAGACTAGCGGGGGGGGCCTACAATGAGCAGTTCTTC
D gene: TRBD2
V gene: TRBV12-3/TRBV12-4
J gene: TRBJ2-1
clone size: few

CDR3 protein: CASSRTSGVTGELFF
CDR3 DNA: TGTGCCAGCAGCCGGACTAGCGGGGTCACCGGGGAGCTGTTTTTT
D gene: TRBD2
V gene: TRBV7-2
J gene: TRBJ2-2
clone size: many

CDR3 protein: CATGGWTTDTQYF
CDR3 DNA: TGTGCCACCGGGGGTTGGACCACAGATACGCAGTATTTT
D gene: NA
V gene: TRBV7-9
J gene: TRBJ2-3
clone size: many

CDR3 protein: CATRLAGEDTQYF
CDR3 DNA: TGTGCCACCCGACTAGCGGGGGAAGATACGCAGTATTTT
D gene: TRBD2
V gene: TRBV10-3
J gene: TRBJ2-3
clone size: many

CDR3 protein: CASSPTRESSYNEQFF
CDR3 DNA: TGTGCCAGCAGCCCTACTCGGGAAAGCTCCTACAATGAGCAGTTCTTC
D gene: NA
V gene: TRBV7-9
J gene: TRBJ2-1
clone size: few

CDR3 protein: CASSLLQGPLPEAFF
CDR3 DNA: TGCGCCAGCAGCTTGTTACAGGGGCCCCTACCGGAAGCTTTCTTT
D gene: TRBD1
V gene: TRBV5-1
J gene: TRBJ1-1
clone size: many

CDR3 protein: CASSQEWQGGMNTQYF
CDR3 DNA: TGCGCCAGCAGCCAAGAGTGGCAGGGGGGAATGAATACGCAGTATTTT
D gene: NA
V gene: TRBV4-3
J gene: TRBJ2-3
clone size: few

CDR3 protein: CASSLAVGMNTEAFF
CDR3 DNA: TGTGCCAGCAGCTTAGCCGTAGGCATGAACACTGAAGCTTTCTTT
D gene: NA
V gene: TRBV7-9
J gene: TRBJ1-1
clone size: many

CDR3 protein: CASSISGTNYNEQCF
CDR3 DNA: TGTGCCAGCAGCATTAGCGGAACGAACTACAATGAGCAGTGCTTC
D gene: NA
V gene: TRBV11-2
J gene: TRBJ2-1
clone size: NA

CDR3 protein: CASSQEYRPEQFF
CDR3 DNA: TGCGCCAGCAGCCAAGAATATAGGCCTGAGCAGTTCTTC
D gene: NA
V gene: TRBV4-1
J gene: TRBJ2-1
clone size: many

CDR3 protein: CSARDERINQPQHF
CDR3 DNA: TGCAGTGCTAGAGATGAAAGAATCAATCAGCCCCAGCATTTT
D gene: NA
V gene: TRBV20-1
J gene: TRBJ1-5
clone size: many